The source of this T cell receptor (beta chain) is a study of blood T cell repertoires in COVID-19. For the study at large: The study drew acute and convalescent COVID-19 samples from the United States, Italy and Spain.

Clones were read by immunoSEQ multiplex PCR, and TCRdb kept only the in-frame ones, dropping some. The sample includes 150,000 to 200,000 clones, roughly four fifths of them seen just once. All enrollees were roughly 18 to 89 years old and from approximately 25 US areas. The germline V and J ends were trimmed by 3 bases and 8 bases, with 8 bases remaining between them. Germline loops: CDR1 KGHSH, CDR2 LQKENI. The CDR3 runs to 13 residues. The chain employs TRBV18 and TRBJ1-6, with D unclear. The specimen was PBMCs or T cells enriched from blood (not recorded which). This receptor was identified in a man in his forties who had recovered from COVID-19. The CDR3 reads CASSPLRDSPLHF. CDR3 coding DNA: TGTGCCAGCTCACCCCTTCGGGATTCACCCCTCCACTTT.